These T cell receptor beta chains were read from a single sample in a study of Ad26.COV2.S vaccination and SARS-CoV-2 variants. The protocol was immunoSEQ multiplex PCR, while the TCRdb copy is restricted to in-frame clones and leaves out a portion. The sample shows around 420,000 clones, roughly 90% of them seen only once. The source was peripheral blood, collected in a trial of Ad26.COV2.S vaccine versus placebo. The receptors come from a person aged 18-60 years who received the Ad26.COV2.S COVID-19 vaccine or a placebo. CDR3s include the opening cysteine and the closing phenylalanine or tryptophan. The D gene is left open where the match is weak. A clone size is listed for some rows: how often the clone was seen (once, few, many), or a class if it is expanded.

D gene,clone size,V gene,J gene,CDR3 DNA,CDR3 protein
TRBD1,.,TRBV27,TRBJ2-1,TGTGCCAGCAGTTTTGCGGACAGGGGACACAATGAGCAGTTCTTC,CASSFADRGHNEQFF
.,.,TRBV5-8,TRBJ1-1,TGTGCCAGCAGCCCACCGTACGGCGGCATAATCCTCACCCCGAACACTGAAGCTTTCTTT,CASSPPYGGIILTPNTEAFF
TRBD1,.,TRBV5-1,TRBJ1-4,TGCGCCAGCAGCTTGAGGGGGCGGAGGGATGAAAAACTGTTTTTT,CASSLRGRRDEKLFF
TRBD1,.,TRBV5-4,TRBJ2-1,TGTGCCAGCAGCTTGGACTCGACAGGGGACAATGAGCAGTTCTTC,CASSLDSTGDNEQFF
TRBD1,.,TRBV13,TRBJ2-2,TGTGCCAGCAGCTCCCGGAGACAGGGGAGGACCGGGGAGCTGTTTTTT,CASSSRRQGRTGELFF
.,.,TRBV9,TRBJ2-3,TGTGCCAGCAGCGTAGACGGTGGGAGTCGCAGCACAGATACGCAGTATTTT,CASSVDGGSRSTDTQYF
TRBD2,.,TRBV5-1,TRBJ2-1,TGCGCCAGCAGCTTGGGCGGGGGCTACAATGAGCAGTTCTTC,CASSLGGGYNEQFF
.,few,TRBV19,TRBJ1-2,TGTGCCAGTAGGACAGCCTCTAACTATGGCTACACCTTC,CASRTASNYGYTF
TRBD2,.,TRBV11-2,TRBJ2-7,TGTGCCAGCAGCTTAGAGTGGACTAGCTCCTACGAGCAGTACTTC,CASSLEWTSSYEQYF
.,.,TRBV9,TRBJ1-2,TGTGCCAGCAGCCCCCACGGGGACGGCTACACCTTC,CASSPHGDGYTF
TRBD1,.,TRBV19,TRBJ2-7,TGTGCCAGTAGTATAGTGGGGACAGGGAACGAGCAGTACTTC,CASSIVGTGNEQYF
.,.,TRBV6-5,TRBJ2-3,TGTGCCAGCAGTCCCCCGGGACTCTCCACAGATACGCAGTATTTT,CASSPPGLSTDTQYF
.,once,TRBV14,TRBJ2-1,TGTGCCAGCAGCTTAAGGGGGGGATGGGAGCAGTTCTTC,CASSLRGGWEQFF
.,.,TRBV20-1,TRBJ1-5,TGCAGTGCTAGTTCTGGGGATCAGCCCCAGCATTTT,CSASSGDQPQHF
.,.,TRBV4-1,TRBJ2-3,TGCGCCAGCAGCCCTCCCCTCGATACGCAGTATTTT,CASSPPLDTQYF
TRBD2,.,TRBV4-1,TRBJ2-1,TGCGCCAGCAGCCTTTTGGGGGCGGGGGGGCTCAATGAGCAGTTCTTC,CASSLLGAGGLNEQFF
.,.,TRBV5-5,TRBJ1-1,TGTGCCAGCAGCTTGACTTACACTGAAGCTTTCTTT,CASSLTYTEAFF
.,once,TRBV10-3,TRBJ1-1,TGTGCCATCAGTGAGGTTGGGAACACTGAAGCTTTCTTT,CAISEVGNTEAFF
.,.,TRBV20-1,TRBJ1-1,TGCAGTGCGCCGTTGGGCACTGAAGCTTTCTTT,CSAPLGTEAFF
TRBD2,.,TRBV25-1,TRBJ2-3,TGTGCCAGCAGTGTTGGAATCGGGACTAGCGGGGTAGATACGCAGTATTTT,CASSVGIGTSGVDTQYF
TRBD2,.,TRBV28,TRBJ2-7,TGTGCCAGCAGTCCCCCGGGGGGGCTTCGGTACGAGCAGTACTTC,CASSPPGGLRYEQYF
.,.,TRBV10-3,TRBJ2-2,TGTGCCATCAGTGAGTCCGTACAGGGGAACACCGGGGAGCTGTTTTTT,CAISESVQGNTGELFF
TRBD1,.,TRBV19,TRBJ1-2,TGTGCCACCAGGGGGCTCGACTATGGCTACACCTTC,CATRGLDYGYTF
TRBD1,.,TRBV6-2/TRBV6-3,TRBJ2-2,TGTGCCAGCAGTTACTGGTGGACAGGGAGAATGCGGGAGCTGTTTTTT,CASSYWWTGRMRELFF
.,.,TRBV25-1,TRBJ2-7,TGTGCCAGCAGTTCTGGACTACTATATCCCTACGAGCAGTACTTC,CASSSGLLYPYEQYF
.,.,TRBV4-3,TRBJ1-5,TGCGCCAGCAGCCAGGACTCTTATAGCAATCAGCCCCAGCATTTT,CASSQDSYSNQPQHF
.,.,TRBV27,TRBJ1-5,TGTGCCAGCAGTTTATCGTGGCAGAATAGCAATCAGCCCCAGCATTTT,CASSLSWQNSNQPQHF
TRBD2,once,TRBV5-4,TRBJ2-2,TGTGCCAGCAGCTTTGCGGGGGGCACCGGGGAGCTGTTTTTT,CASSFAGGTGELFF
.,few,TRBV5-6,TRBJ2-7,TGTGCCAGCAGCTTCGGGGCCAGGAGCTACGAGCAGTACTTC,CASSFGARSYEQYF
.,.,TRBV27,TRBJ1-2,TGTGCCAGCAGTTTAGGGGCCGGGGACGCCGTCTATGGCTACACCTTC,CASSLGAGDAVYGYTF
.,.,TRBV19,TRBJ1-2,TGTGCCAGTAGGGGGGAACGGGGATCCCGTCCCCAATATGGCTACACCTTC,CASRGERGSRPQYGYTF
TRBD1,.,TRBV19,TRBJ1-1,TGTGCCAGTCACCGACAGGGAAAAGTTTTGCACACTGAAGCTTTCTTT,CASHRQGKVLHTEAFF
.,.,TRBV6-2/TRBV6-3,TRBJ2-3,TGTGCCAGCAGTTACTCCCCAGAGGAAGGCACAGATACGCAGTATTTT,CASSYSPEEGTDTQYF
.,.,TRBV11-3,TRBJ2-3,TGTGCCAGCAGCTCAATAGGGGGAGGGGCAGATACGCAGTATTTT,CASSSIGGGADTQYF
.,.,TRBV7-9,TRBJ2-3,TGTGCCAGCAGCTTAGGCAGAGAGGTAGATACGCAGTATTTT,CASSLGREVDTQYF
.,few,TRBV23-1,TRBJ2-5,TGCGCCAGCAGTCTTTCAGGATGTGAGACCCAGTACTTC,CASSLSGCETQYF
TRBD1,.,TRBV28,TRBJ2-5,TGTGCCAGCAGTTTAGCCTCCACAGGGGGGTTGGAGACCCAGTACTTC,CASSLASTGGLETQYF
.,.,TRBV5-1,TRBJ1-3,TGCGCCAGCAGCTTGGAAGCAGAAACAACCATATATTTT,CASSLEAETTIYF